This T cell receptor (beta chain) was found in a study of shared clonotypes between healthy human individuals. About the research overall: CD4 naive and CD4 memory each took three plates per donor, while CD8 naive took two and CD8 memory one.

Per the germline V gene, CDR1 is SNHLY and CDR2 is FYNNEI. The V and J ends lost 7 bases and 7 bases respectively, with 10 bases between them. This CDR3 is built from 12 residues. Across several immunoSEQ plates, the genomic DNA of each subset was split evenly. Using immunoSEQ multiplex PCR, the repertoire was profiled, and TCRdb retains in-frame clones only, with some absent. Of 2 million to 2.5 million clones in the sample, more than 85% are singletons; the top ten hold approximately 0.35%. The gene calls are TRBV2 and TRBJ2-2; D remains unclear. The specimen was naive CD4+ T cells from PBMCs. Subset denoted: CD45RA+ positively selected. This clonotype originated in a young man in good health. Some clones in this sample may be carry-over from other donors' samples. The DNA of the CDR3 is TGTGCCAGCATAGTGGGTCTCGGGGAGCTGTTTTTT. Amino acid sequence: CASIVGLGELFF. Based on the CDR3 plus reference TRBV2 and TRBJ2-2, the full variable domain is EPEVTQTPSHQVTQMGQEVILRCVPISNHLYFYWYRQILGQKVEFLVSFYNNEISEKSEIFDDQFSVERPDGSNFTLKIRSTKLEDSAMYFCASIVGLGELFFGEGSRLTVL.